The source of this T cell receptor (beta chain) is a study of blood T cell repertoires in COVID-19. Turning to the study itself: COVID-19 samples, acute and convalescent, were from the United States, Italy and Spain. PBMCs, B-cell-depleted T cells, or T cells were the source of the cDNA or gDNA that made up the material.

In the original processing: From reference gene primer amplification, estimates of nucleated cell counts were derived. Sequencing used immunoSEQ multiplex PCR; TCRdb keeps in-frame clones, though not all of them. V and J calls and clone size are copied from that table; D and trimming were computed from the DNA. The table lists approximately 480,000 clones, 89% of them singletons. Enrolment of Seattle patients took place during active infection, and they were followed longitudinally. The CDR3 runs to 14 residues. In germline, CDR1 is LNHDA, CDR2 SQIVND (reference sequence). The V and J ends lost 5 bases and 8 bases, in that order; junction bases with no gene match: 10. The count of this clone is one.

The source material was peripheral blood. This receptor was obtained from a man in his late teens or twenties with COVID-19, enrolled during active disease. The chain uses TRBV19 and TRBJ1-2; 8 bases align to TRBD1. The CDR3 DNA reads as TGTGCCAGTAGTTCCCACAGGGGGAAAGAAGGCTACACCTTC. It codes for CASSSHRGKEGYTF. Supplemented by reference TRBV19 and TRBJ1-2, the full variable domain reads DGGITQSPKYLFRKEGQNVTLSCEQNLNHDAMYWYRQDPGQGLRLIYYSQIVNDFQKGDIAEGYSVSREKKESFPLTVTSAQKNPTAFYLCASSSHRGKEGYTFGSGTRLTVV.